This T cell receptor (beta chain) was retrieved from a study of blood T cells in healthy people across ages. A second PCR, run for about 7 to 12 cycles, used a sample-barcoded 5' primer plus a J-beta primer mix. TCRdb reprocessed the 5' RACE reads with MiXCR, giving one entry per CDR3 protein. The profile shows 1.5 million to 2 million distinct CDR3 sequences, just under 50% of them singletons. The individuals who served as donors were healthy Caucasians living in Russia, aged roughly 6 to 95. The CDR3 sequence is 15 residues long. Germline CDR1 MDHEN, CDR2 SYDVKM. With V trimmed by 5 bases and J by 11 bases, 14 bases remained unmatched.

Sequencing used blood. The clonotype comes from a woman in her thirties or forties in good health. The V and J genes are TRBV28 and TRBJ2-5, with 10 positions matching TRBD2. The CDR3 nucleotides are TGTGCCAGCAGTCCCCGGACTAGCGGATACAATGAGCAGTACTTC. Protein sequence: CASSPRTSGYNEQYF.